These 12 T cell receptor beta chains came from one sample sequenced in a study of T cell responses to AZD1222 COVID-19 vaccine. Method: immunoSEQ multiplex PCR; TCRdb's copy keeps in-frame clones and lacks some. The sample shows 150,000 to 200,000 clones, 80% to 95% of them seen only once. The sequences come from peripheral blood, collected 28 days after the second AZD1222 dose. These TCRs come from an adult who received the AZD1222 COVID-19 vaccine.

The chain links TRBV28 to TRBJ1-2, with D perhaps TRBD1 (6 bases). Per germline, CDR1 MDHEN and CDR2 SYDVKM. This CDR3 region has 13 residues. V lost 2 bases and J 4 bases, leaving 8 bases between the germline ends. The CDR3 protein is CASSLGGSYGYTF. In nucleotides, the CDR3 is TGTGCCAGCAGTTTAGGGGGCAGCTATGGCTACACCTTC.

The gene calls are TRBV21-1 and TRBJ1-1; TRBD1 is the table's D call, not checked against the DNA. TRBV21-1 is described as a pseudogene. The CDR3 loop spans 16 amino acids. CDR3 sequence: CASSKVGTEFNTEAFF. DNA of the CDR3: TGTGCCAGCAGCAAAGTGGGGACAGAATTTAACACTGAAGCTTTCTTT.

The CDR3 nucleotides are TGTGCCAGCAGCTTAGTTGGGGGCATATCACTACAGACCCAGTACTTC. The encoded protein is CASSLVGGISLQTQYF. The chain joins TRBV7-2 to TRBJ2-5, with TRBD1 as a possible D gene (6 bases). This CDR3 is built from 16 residues. Germline CDR1 reads SGHTA; CDR2 reads FQGNSA. The V end was cut by 1 base, the J end by 6 bases, with 18 bases between.

The J gene is TRBJ2-1, the V gene TRBV7-9; unclear D gene. Trimming shortened V by 5 bases and J by 7 bases, and 12 bases separated the two germline ends. CDR3 length equals 13 residues. Germline loops: CDR1 SEHNR, CDR2 FQNEAQ (reference sequence). The CDR3 protein is CASSPARVNEQFF. For the CDR3, the DNA is TGTGCCAGCAGCCCTGCCAGAGTTAATGAGCAGTTCTTC.

This clone has a handful of counts. This sample also contains other DNA sequences that code for the same CDR3. The chain carries TRBV4-1 and TRBJ2-7; 10 bases agree with TRBD2. In germline, CDR1 is MGHRA, CDR2 YSYEKL. With 1 base clipped from V and 0 bases from J, the junction kept 0 bases outside the gene matches. The CDR3 runs to 15 residues. The DNA of the CDR3 is TGCGCCAGCAGCCAAGGACTAGCGGGCTCCTACGAGCAGTACTTC. Its translation is CASSQGLAGSYEQYF.

The chain uses TRBV27 and TRBJ1-1, with D tentatively TRBD1 (6 bases). Germline CDR1 is MNHEY and CDR2 is SMNVEV (reference sequence). The CDR3 extends over 15 amino acids. V was trimmed by 7 bases and J by 3 bases, leaving 18 bases between them. The CDR3 coding sequence is TGTGCCAGCAACCGCATACAGGGTGGGTACACTGAAGCTTTCTTT. Encoded protein: CASNRIQGGYTEAFF.

The chain is built from TRBV7-3 and TRBJ1-2; D gene uncertain. The V and J ends lost 5 bases and 4 bases respectively, with 11 bases between them. Germline CDR1 SGHTA, CDR2 FQGTGA. The CDR3 runs to 13 residues. The CDR3 DNA reads TGTGCCAGCAGCGGGCCGGGATTCTATGGCTACACCTTC. It specifies CASSGPGFYGYTF.

This clone has more than one count but fewer than ten. This chain joins TRBV10-1 and TRBJ2-3, with TRBD1 identical over 8 bases. Losses at the gene ends were 2 bases for V and 2 bases for J; bases not matched to a gene: 6. The V gene's germline CDR1 is WNHNN and CDR2 SYGVQD (reference sequence). CDR3 length equals 16 residues. CDR3 in amino acids: CASSEPTGEFTDTQYF. In nucleotides, the CDR3 is TGCGCCAGCAGTGAGCCGACAGGGGAATTCACAGATACGCAGTATTTT.

The chain uses TRBV14 and TRBJ2-2; 10 bases fit TRBD1. The CDR3 has 17 residues. Per germline, CDR1 SGHDN and CDR2 FVKESK. J was trimmed by 0 bases and V by 4 bases; bases with no gene match: 5. Written as DNA, the CDR3 is TGTGCCAGCAGCCGACAGGGGGCGAGGTCGAACACCGGGGAGCTGTTTTTT. It yields the protein CASSRQGARSNTGELFF.

V gene TRBV5-1 combines with J gene TRBJ1-1; 8 bases match TRBD1. Unmatched junction bases numbered 3, after V lost 4 bases and J lost 1 base. CDR1 is SGHRS and CDR2 is YFSETQ in the germline V gene. The CDR3 runs 14 residues. The CDR3: CASSPGTGNTEAFF. The DNA for the CDR3 is TGCGCCAGCAGCCCCGGGACAGGGAACACTGAAGCTTTCTTT.

The CDR3 reads CASKGQGMTPLHF. The DNA of the CDR3 is TGTGCCAGCAAAGGACAGGGGATGACACCCCTCCACTTT. The rearrangement joins TRBV2 to TRBJ1-6, with 9 bases that match TRBD1. This CDR3 is 13 amino acids long. The germline gives CDR1 SNHLY, CDR2 FYNNEI. Trimming removed 7 bases from V and 11 bases from J; junction bases left unmatched: 6.

V is TRBV6-1 and J is TRBJ1-5, with D possibly TRBD1 on 5 matching bases. V gave up 7 bases and J gave up 5 bases, with 18 bases separating them. The CDR3 extends over 15 amino acids. Germline-derived CDR1 and CDR2 are MNHNS and SASEGT. CDR3 coding DNA: TGTGCCAGCATCCCCGGACGTGGGGCCGATCAGCCCCAGCATTTT. Encoded protein: CASIPGRGADQPQHF.